This TCR beta chain was recorded in a study of T-cell reconstitution after alpha-beta-depleted transplantation in children. A TCRbeta library incorporating unique molecular identifiers was prepared. TCRdb itself ran the PCR reads through MiXCR, one entry per CDR3 protein. The table lists roughly 90,000 distinct CDR3 sequences, 9.5% to 15% of them singletons, with 14% in the top ten. This clonotype has a count of ten or more. The starting material was PBMCs from the stem cell graft donor, obtained from the stem cell graft. The sequence derives from a human donor who donated a stem cell graft to a child with inherited bone marrow failure.

The CDR3 loop is CASSGRLAGDTDTQYF. The CDR3 coding sequence is TGTGCCAGCAGCGGGAGACTAGCGGGAGACACAGATACGCAGTATTTT. The V call is TRBV9, the J call TRBJ2-3, with 12 bases matching TRBD2. This CDR3 spans 16 amino acids. The V gene's germline CDR1 is SGDLS and CDR2 YYNGEE. The V gene end was trimmed by 3 bases and the J gene end by 2 bases; junction bases not matched to a gene: 4.